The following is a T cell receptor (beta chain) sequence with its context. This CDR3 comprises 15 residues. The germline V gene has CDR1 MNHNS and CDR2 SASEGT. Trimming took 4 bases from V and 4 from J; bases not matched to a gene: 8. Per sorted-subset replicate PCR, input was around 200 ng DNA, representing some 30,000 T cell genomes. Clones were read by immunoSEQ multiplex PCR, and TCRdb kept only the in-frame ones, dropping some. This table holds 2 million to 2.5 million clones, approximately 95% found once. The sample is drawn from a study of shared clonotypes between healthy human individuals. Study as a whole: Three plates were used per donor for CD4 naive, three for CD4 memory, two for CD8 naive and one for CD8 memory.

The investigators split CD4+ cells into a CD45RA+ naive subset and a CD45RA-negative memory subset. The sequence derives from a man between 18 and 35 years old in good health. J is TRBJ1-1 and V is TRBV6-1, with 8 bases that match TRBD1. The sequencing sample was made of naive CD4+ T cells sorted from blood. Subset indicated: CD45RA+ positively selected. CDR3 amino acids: CASSVGGTGFTEAFF. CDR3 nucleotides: TGTGCCAGCAGTGTCGGCGGGACAGGTTTCACTGAAGCTTTCTTT.